The 8 T cell receptor beta chains below were found in one sample sequenced in a study of regulatory T cells in long-lasting Graves disease. Arm-PCR with iRepertoire HTBI primers amplified the CDR3 regions for these TCR beta libraries. Each CDR3 protein gets one entry after TCRdb re-called the multiplex PCR reads with MiXCR. This table has about 520,000 distinct CDR3 sequences, 12% appearing once. Time point noted: newly diagnosed GD, antithyroid drugs for less than 3 months. RNA extracted from PBMCs served as the sequencing template. These sequences were also reported in another study, on T cells in Graves' hyperthyroidism and ophthalmopathy.

Sequencing used peripheral blood mononuclear cells (PBMCs), obtained at new diagnosis, from a patient treated with antithyroid drugs. These receptors all come from a young woman with Graves disease.

This clonotype was recorded a few times. This chain uses TRBV19 with TRBJ1-1; possibly TRBD1 for D (5 bases). Germline CDR1 reads LNHDA; CDR2 reads SQIVND (reference sequence). The CDR3 runs to 13 residues. Trimming cost V 4 bases and J 3 bases, with 9 bases left between them. Written as DNA, the CDR3 is TGTGCCAGTAGTACAGGGATTGACACTGAAGCTTTCTTT. It encodes CASSTGIDTEAFF. Looking up the rest from reference TRBV19 and TRBJ1-1 gives the full variable domain: DGGITQSPKYLFRKEGQNVTLSCEQNLNHDAMYWYRQDPGQGLRLIYYSQIVNDFQKGDIAEGYSVSREKKESFPLTVTSAQKNPTAFYLCASSTGIDTEAFFGQGTRLTVV.

This clonotype was observed at least ten times. The V gene is TRBV6-2 or TRBV6-3, the J gene TRBJ2-3; 7 nucleotides agree with TRBD1. The J segment lost 2 bases and the V segment lost 7 bases, leaving 9 bases of the junction unmatched. Per germline, CDR1 MNHEY and CDR2 SVGEGT. The CDR3 spans 15 residues. CDR3 in DNA: TGTGCCAGCAATATACCGGGACAGAACACAGATACGCAGTATTTT. It yields the protein CASNIPGQNTDTQYF.

There are a few counts of this clonotype. V gene TRBV6-1 combines with J gene TRBJ2-7; unclear D gene. Trimming cost V 1 base and J 3 bases, with 10 bases left between them. The CDR3 has 14 amino acids. Looked up from germline, CDR1 is MNHNS and CDR2 is SASEGT. CDR3 protein: CASSEGQAHYEQYF. CDR3 bases: TGTGCCAGCAGTGAAGGTCAGGCCCACTACGAGCAGTACTTC.

V and J are TRBV4-1 and TRBJ2-7, with D perhaps matching TRBD1 (5 bases). Trimming shortened V by 1 base and J by 5 bases, and 18 bases separated the two germline ends. The length of the CDR3 is 16 residues. CDR1 and CDR2 from the germline V gene are MGHRA and YSYEKL. The chain's CDR3 is CASSQAPDTFRNEQYF. DNA of the CDR3: TGCGCCAGCAGCCAAGCCCCGGACACCTTTAGGAACGAGCAGTACTTC.

This clonotype showed up many times. This chain links TRBV5-4 with TRBJ1-6; no clear D gene. This CDR3 comprises 16 residues. V lost 0 bases and J 7 bases, leaving 14 bases between the germline ends. Looked up from germline, CDR1 is SGHNT and CDR2 is YYREEE (reference sequence). The CDR3 DNA follows: TGTGCCAGCAGCTTGGCCACCGGGGTCTGGAATTCACCCCTCCACTTT. This gives the protein CASSLATGVWNSPLHF.

This clonotype came up many times. V gene TRBV28 combines with J gene TRBJ2-1; the D gene is possibly TRBD2 (6 bases). V was shortened by 5 bases and J by 5 bases, with 10 bases between the two germline ends. Germline V lookup: CDR1 MDHEN, CDR2 SYDVKM. The CDR3 is made up of 13 amino acids. CDR3 sequence: CASSTLAHNEQFF. CDR3 DNA sequence: TGTGCCAGCAGTACACTAGCCCACAATGAGCAGTTCTTC.

This clonotype appeared many times. The chain couples TRBV20-1 to TRBJ2-3, with 7 bases lining up with TRBD2. The CDR3 totals 13 residues. V was clipped by 3 bases and J by 6 bases; unmatched bases: 6. The germline gives CDR1 DFQATT, CDR2 SNEGSKA (reference sequence). The DNA of the CDR3 is TGCAGTGCTAGGGACGGGAGGAGGGATACGCAGTATTTT. As protein: CSARDGRRDTQYF.

This clonotype was seen repeatedly, ten times or more. The chain has TRBV7-3 and TRBJ2-2, with D possibly matching TRBD2 (6 bases). This CDR3 has 17 residues. V dropped 0 bases and J dropped 3 bases, with 14 bases sitting between them. Germline CDR1 reads SGHTA; CDR2 reads FQGTGA. The CDR3 DNA reads TGTGCCAGCAGCTTAACCCCGACTAGAGGAGACACCGGGGAGCTGTTTTTT. Translated: CASSLTPTRGDTGELFF.